The text below deals with one T cell receptor beta chain. This clone's antigen is unknown. No base qualities exist here, and no much larger clone lies one base off it. The sample belongs to a study of blood T cell repertoires in COVID-19 (dated by TCRdb to the early 2020s). Regarding the study in general: The collaborator samples originated in the United States, Italy and Spain and spanned the acute and convalescent phases of COVID-19. The prospective study material was composed of cDNA or gDNA derived from T cells, B-cell-depleted T cells, or PBMCs. The dataset comprised deeply sampled blood TCRbeta repertoires from subjects exposed to, actively infected with, or recovered from COVID-19. The repertoires were made available in a free public database intended to serve as a resource for research on the immune response to SARS-CoV-2. The samples were drawn from the first 160 participants of the ongoing ImmuneRACE study and from roughly 1,300 subjects provided by 6 global collaborators. A de-identified subject ID, COVID-19 status, age in years and sex were almost always included in the sample metadata. HLA class I and class II types, where available, came from metadata supplied by the sample provider rather than from assay-based typing. Here is what the overall study found, with its caveats: Clinical and demographic metadata were provided uncurated, with the amount varying by source and participant.

Whole blood was collected in K2EDTA tubes by collaborating institutions according to the institutions' own protocols. Collaborator samples were shipped for TCRbeta analysis as frozen whole blood, isolated PBMCs, or DNA extracted from either sample type. V is cut by 4 bases and J by 1 base, and the space between the germline ends is 13 bases. The CDR3 has 15 amino acids, counting the end cysteine and phenylalanine. The entry retains the CDR3 DNA only, 45 bases that are in frame from base 1. Taken from the germline V gene (reference sequence), the CDR1 and CDR2 loops are LGHDT and YNNKEL. The immunoSEQ Assay, a bias-controlled multiplex PCR, was used to amplify TCRbeta CDR3 regions from genomic DNA. The authors' pipeline ran thus. The number of nucleated cells in each sample was estimated from the amplification of reference gene primers within the assay. Sequence reads were collapsed and filtered to measure the absolute abundance of every unique TCRbeta CDR3 rearrangement. For each sample, productive Simpson clonality was calculated as the square root of Simpson's diversity index across productive rearrangements. TCRdb took this table from immuneACCESS and kept in-frame rearrangements with V and J called. Such tables lack part of the clones; where checked against another copy, unresolved V genes explain under half of the gap, and the rest is unexplained. That table gives V, J and clone size, and the DNA gave D and trimming. The table for this sample lists roughly 38,000 clones; over 65% of them were counted only once. The ten largest account for roughly 2% of the sample.

The chain is encoded by TRBV3-1 (or the pseudogene TRBV3-2) joined to TRBJ1-1, and TRBD1 may be the D gene, going by 6 matching bases. Material: peripheral blood. The TCR originated in a man between 60 and 75 years old with active COVID-19. The DNA sequence is as follows: TGTGCCAGCAGCCCAGGGGCAGGACGGAACACTGAAGCTTTCTTT. Translated, it reads CASSPGAGRNTEAFF.